This T cell receptor beta chain is drawn from a study of blood T cell repertoires in COVID-19 (dated by TCRdb to the early 2020s). As for the study more broadly: Samples covering the acute and convalescent phases of COVID-19 were provided by collaborators in the United States, Italy and Spain. The material from the prospective study consisted of cDNA or gDNA derived from T cells, B-cell-depleted T cells, or PBMCs. Where HLA class I and class II types were available, the types were taken from metadata supplied by the sample provider, not from assay-based typing. Subjects who had been exposed to COVID-19, were actively infected with it, or had recovered from it provided the deeply sampled blood TCRbeta repertoires that made up the dataset. A de-identified subject ID, COVID-19 status, age in years and sex were almost always included in the sample metadata. The repertoires were released in a freely available public database intended as a resource for research on the immune response to SARS-CoV-2. The samples were drawn from the first 160 participants of the ongoing ImmuneRACE study and from about 1,200 subjects provided by 6 global collaborators.

The CDR3 spans 15 residues, from the cysteine through the phenylalanine. The sequence is cut down to CDR3 DNA, 45 bases in frame from base 1. Trimming takes 3 bases off V and 1 base off J; junction bases not matched to a gene: 4. The germline V gene provides CDR1 MNHNS and CDR2 SASEGT. The study at large found these results: The amount of clinical and demographic metadata varied by source and participant and was provided uncurated.

The immunoSEQ Assay, a bias-controlled multiplex PCR, was used to amplify TCRbeta CDR3 regions from genomic DNA. In the authors' own workflow: The number of nucleated cells in each sample was estimated by amplification of reference gene primers within the assay. To quantify the absolute abundance of each unique TCRbeta CDR3 rearrangement, sequence reads were collapsed and filtered. For each sample, productive Simpson clonality was calculated as the square root of Simpson's diversity index over productive rearrangements. This immuneACCESS table, as held by TCRdb, lists in-frame sequences with V and J called but not all clones. Of the missing ones, under half trace to an unresolved V gene in checked studies; the others have no known cause. V and J calls plus clone size are reproduced from that table; the DNA served to infer D and trimming. The sample yields about 180,000 clones; over 75% were counted once. The ten top clones hold approximately 9.4% of the sample.

This clone turned up a few times. What this receptor recognizes is not known. Nothing much larger sits one base from this clone, and base qualities are not available. The same CDR3 also results from other DNA sequences found in this sample. Whole blood was collected in K2EDTA tubes by collaborating institutions according to the institutions' own protocols. For TCRbeta analysis, collaborators shipped samples in one of three forms: frozen whole blood, isolated PBMCs, or DNA extracted from either of those sample types. The rearrangement joined TRBV6-1 to TRBJ2-7; 9 junctional bases match TRBD1. The sequence came from a woman older than 75 with acute or convalescent COVID-19. The source material was peripheral blood. The DNA sequence is as follows: TGTGCCAGCAGTGAGCGGGGGACAGGGTCCTACGAGCAGTACTTC. Translated, it reads CASSERGTGSYEQYF.